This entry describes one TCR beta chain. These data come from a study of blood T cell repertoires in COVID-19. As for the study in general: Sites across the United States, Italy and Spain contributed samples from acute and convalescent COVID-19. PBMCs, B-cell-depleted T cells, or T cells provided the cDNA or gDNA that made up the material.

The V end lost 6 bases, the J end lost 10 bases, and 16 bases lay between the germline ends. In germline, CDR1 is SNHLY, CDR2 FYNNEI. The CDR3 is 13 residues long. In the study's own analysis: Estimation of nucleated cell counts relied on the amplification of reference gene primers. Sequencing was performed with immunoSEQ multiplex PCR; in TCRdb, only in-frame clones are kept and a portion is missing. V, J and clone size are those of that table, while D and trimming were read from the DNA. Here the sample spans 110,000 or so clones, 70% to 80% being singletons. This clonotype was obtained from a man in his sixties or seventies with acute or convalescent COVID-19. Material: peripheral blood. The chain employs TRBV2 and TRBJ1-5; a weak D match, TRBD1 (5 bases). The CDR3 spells CASSRQPLQPQHF. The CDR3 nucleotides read TGTGCCAGCAGCCGACAGCCCCTCCAACCCCAGCATTTT.